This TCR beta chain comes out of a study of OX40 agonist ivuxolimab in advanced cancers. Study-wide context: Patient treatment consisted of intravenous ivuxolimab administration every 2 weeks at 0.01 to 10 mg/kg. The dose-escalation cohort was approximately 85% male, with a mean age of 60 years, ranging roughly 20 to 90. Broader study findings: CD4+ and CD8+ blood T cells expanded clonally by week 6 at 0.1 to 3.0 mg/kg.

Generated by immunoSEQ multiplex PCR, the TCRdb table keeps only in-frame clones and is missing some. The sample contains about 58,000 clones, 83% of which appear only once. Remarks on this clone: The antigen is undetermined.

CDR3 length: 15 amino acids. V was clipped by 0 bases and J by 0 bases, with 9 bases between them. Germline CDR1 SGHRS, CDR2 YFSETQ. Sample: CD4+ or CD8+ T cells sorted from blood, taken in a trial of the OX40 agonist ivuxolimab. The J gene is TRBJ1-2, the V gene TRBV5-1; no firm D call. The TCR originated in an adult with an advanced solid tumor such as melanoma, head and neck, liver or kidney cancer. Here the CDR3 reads CASSLVPVANYGYTF. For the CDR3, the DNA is TGCGCCAGCAGCTTGGTCCCCGTAGCTAACTATGGCTACACCTTC.